Below are 15 T cell receptor beta chains sequenced from a single sample in a study of CD8 T cells in ankylosing spondylitis. TCRdb re-called the 5' RACE reads through MiXCR, storing one row per CDR3 protein. The sample carries 300,000 to 400,000 distinct CDR3 sequences, 20% recorded once. The specimen sequenced was blood, either unsorted or a sorted T cell fraction (not recorded which). The receptors originated from a male donor with ankylosing spondylitis or in good health (not recorded which).

J is TRBJ2-1 and V is TRBV12-3 or TRBV12-4, with D perhaps matching TRBD1 (7 bases). Deletions cut 5 bases from V and 10 bases from J, with 21 bases between. CDR3 length equals 15 residues. CDR3 region: CASSQRDSRGEEQFF. The CDR3 bases are TGTGCCAGCAGTCAGAGGGACAGCAGGGGGGAGGAGCAGTTCTTC.

A few counts support this clonotype. The rearrangement joins TRBV27 to TRBJ2-7, with D hard to call. This CDR3 comprises 14 residues. Germline loops: CDR1 MNHEY, CDR2 SMNVEV (reference sequence). With 3 bases removed from V and 2 bases from J, the gap between germline ends came to 11 bases. CDR3 DNA: TGTGCCAGCAGTTTCGGCAGTGGGGCCTACGAGCAGTACTTC. This translates into CASSFGSGAYEQYF.

This clonotype was detected a few times. This rearrangement joins TRBV4-2 to TRBJ1-4; D is uncertain. Germline CDR1 is LGHNA and CDR2 is YNFKEQ. V shed 0 bases and J shed 6 bases, with 5 bases lying between them. The CDR3 consists of 13 residues. DNA for the CDR3: TGTGCCAGCAGCCAAGATAACGATGAAAAACTGTTTTTT. It is translated as CASSQDNDEKLFF.

The CDR3: CASSLTSGGNEQFF. DNA for the CDR3: TGTGCCAGCAGTTTGACTAGCGGGGGTAATGAGCAGTTCTTC. The rearrangement links TRBV27 to TRBJ2-1, with 12 nucleotides matching TRBD2. Germline-derived CDR1 and CDR2 are MNHEY and SMNVEV (reference sequence). CDR3 size: 14 residues. V lost 3 bases to trimming and J lost 7 bases; unmatched junction nucleotides: 1.

In this sample, this clonotype turned up a few times. The V gene is TRBV20-1, the J gene TRBJ2-1; possible D gene TRBD2, 5 bases. Trimming took 3 bases from V and 6 from J, leaving 21 bases between them. CDR1 and CDR2 (germline): DFQATT, SNEGSKA (reference sequence). The CDR3 has 16 amino acids. CDR3 sequence reads: CSASPLPGLGVNEQFF. Written as DNA, the CDR3 is TGCAGTGCTAGCCCCTTGCCCGGTCTGGGAGTCAATGAGCAGTTCTTC.

This clonotype was recorded many times. J is TRBJ2-7 and V is TRBV11-2, with TRBD1 matching 9 bases. This CDR3 is built from 16 residues. With V trimmed by 1 base and J by 1 base, 5 bases remained unmatched. Germline CDR1 reads SGHAT; CDR2 reads FQNNGV. CDR3 region: CASSLGNRGQSYEQYF. The CDR3 coding sequence is TGTGCCAGCAGCTTAGGAAACAGGGGGCAGTCCTACGAGCAGTACTTC.

J is TRBJ2-7 and V is TRBV2; weak D call: TRBD1 (6 bases). Trimming removed 7 bases from V and 3 bases from J, with 16 bases in between. Germline V lookup: CDR1 SNHLY, CDR2 FYNNEI. The CDR3 loop spans 14 amino acids. CDR3: CASTPPGHNYEQYF. Here the CDR3 DNA reads TGTGCCAGCACTCCGCCGGGACACAACTACGAGCAGTACTTC.

The chain employs TRBV30 and TRBJ2-1; D unresolved. Germline CDR1 and CDR2: GTSNPN and SVGIG (reference sequence). Trimming took off 0 bases at V and 7 bases at J, with 13 bases between the two ends. The CDR3 contains 14 residues. The CDR3 bases are TGTGCCTGGAGTGTACGTCACTACTTTAATGAGCAGTTCTTC. Translating gives CAWSVRHYFNEQFF.

The genes are TRBV7-9 and TRBJ2-7; D possibly corresponds to TRBD1 (6 bases). V was cut by 5 bases and J by 3 bases, with 17 bases left in between. This CDR3 spans 15 amino acids. Per the germline V gene, CDR1 is SEHNR and CDR2 is FQNEAQ (reference sequence). The DNA for the CDR3 is TGTGCCAGCAGCCCCTCCCCGGACAGATACTACGAGCAGTACTTC. This encodes CASSPSPDRYYEQYF.

This clonotype showed up just a few times. The V gene is TRBV12-3 or TRBV12-4, the J gene TRBJ1-2; D call uncertain. The CDR3 extends over 13 amino acids. The germline V and J ends were trimmed by 4 bases and 8 bases, with 14 bases remaining between them. CDR3 region: CASSSSPLEGYTF. CDR3 in DNA: TGTGCCAGCAGTTCCAGTCCCCTGGAGGGCTACACCTTC.

This clonotype occurred a few times. The DNA for the CDR3 is TGCGCCAGCAGCTTGGCTAGTAGCGCCTACGAGCAGTACTTC. Translating it yields CASSLASSAYEQYF. The genes are TRBV5-1 and TRBJ2-7; D possibly corresponds to TRBD2 (5 bases). V was shortened by 0 bases and J by 2 bases, with 9 bases between the two germline ends. This CDR3 region has 14 residues. Germline V gene sequence: CDR1 SGHRS, CDR2 YFSETQ.

A few counts support this clonotype. One end of the junction varies from germline; a read error may be responsible. This chain joins TRBV12-3 or TRBV12-4 and TRBJ2-1; D remains unclear. CDR3 length: 13 residues. The CDR3 bases are TGTGCCAGCAGCCCCACTCCCGGCCCTAGGCACGTCTTC. Its translation: CASSPTPGPRHVF.

CDR3 loop: CASSEGTMNTEAFF. CDR3 nucleotides: TGTGCCAGCAGTGAAGGCACAATGAACACTGAAGCTTTCTTT. The genes are TRBV6-1 and TRBJ1-1; D gene unclear. The CDR3 sequence is 14 residues long. Germline loops: CDR1 MNHNS, CDR2 SASEGT. Deletions cut 1 base from V and 0 bases from J, with 6 bases between.

This clonotype was counted many times. The chain is built from TRBV20-1 and TRBJ2-2; possible D gene TRBD2, 5 bases. The CDR3 contains 15 residues. CDR1 DFQATT and CDR2 SNEGSKA come from the germline V gene (reference sequence). Trimming shortened V by 0 bases and J by 2 bases, and 10 bases separated the two germline ends. The CDR3 is CSARDGGHNTGELFF. The CDR3 DNA reads as TGCAGTGCTAGAGATGGAGGCCATAACACCGGGGAGCTGTTTTTT.

This clonotype turned up a few times. The chain employs TRBV28 and TRBJ2-5, with D maybe TRBD2 (5 bases). The germline V and J ends were trimmed by 5 bases and 2 bases, with 21 bases remaining between them. The CDR3 is made up of 17 amino acids. The V gene's germline CDR1 is MDHEN and CDR2 SYDVKM. The CDR3: CASSILREGELQETQYF. CDR3 nucleotides: TGTGCCAGCAGTATCCTGCGAGAGGGAGAATTGCAAGAGACCCAGTACTTC.